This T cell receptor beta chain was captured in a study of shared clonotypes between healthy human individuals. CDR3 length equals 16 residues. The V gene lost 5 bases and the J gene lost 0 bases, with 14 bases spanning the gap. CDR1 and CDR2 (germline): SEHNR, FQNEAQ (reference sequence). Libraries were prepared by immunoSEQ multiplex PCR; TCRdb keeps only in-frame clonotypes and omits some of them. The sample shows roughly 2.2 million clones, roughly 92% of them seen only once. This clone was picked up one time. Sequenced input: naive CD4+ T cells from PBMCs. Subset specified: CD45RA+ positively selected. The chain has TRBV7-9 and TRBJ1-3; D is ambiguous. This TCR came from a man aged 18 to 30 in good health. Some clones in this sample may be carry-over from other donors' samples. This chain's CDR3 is CASSPLGANSGNTIYF. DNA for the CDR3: TGTGCCAGCAGCCCCCTTGGAGCGAACTCTGGAAACACCATATATTTT.